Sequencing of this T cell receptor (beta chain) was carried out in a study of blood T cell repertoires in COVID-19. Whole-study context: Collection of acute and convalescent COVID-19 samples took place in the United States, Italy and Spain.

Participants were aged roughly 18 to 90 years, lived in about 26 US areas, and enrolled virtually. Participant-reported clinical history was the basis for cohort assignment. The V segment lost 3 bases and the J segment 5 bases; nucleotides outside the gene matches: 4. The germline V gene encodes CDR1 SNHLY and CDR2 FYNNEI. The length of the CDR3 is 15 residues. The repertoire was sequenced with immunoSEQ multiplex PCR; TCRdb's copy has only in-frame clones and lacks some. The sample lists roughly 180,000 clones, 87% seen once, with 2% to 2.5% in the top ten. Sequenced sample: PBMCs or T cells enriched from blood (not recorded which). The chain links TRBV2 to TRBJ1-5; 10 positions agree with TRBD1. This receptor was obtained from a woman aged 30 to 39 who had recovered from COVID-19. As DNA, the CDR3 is TGTGCCAGCAGTGAGGGACAGGGGAATTATCAGCCCCAGCATTTT. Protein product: CASSEGQGNYQPQHF. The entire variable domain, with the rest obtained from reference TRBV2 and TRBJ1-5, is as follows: EPEVTQTPSHQVTQMGQEVILRCVPISNHLYFYWYRQILGQKVEFLVSFYNNEISEKSEIFDDQFSVERPDGSNFTLKIRSTKLEDSAMYFCASSEGQGNYQPQHFGDGTRLSIL.